Shown below are 32 T cell receptor beta chains from a single sample sequenced in a study of molecular identifiers for immune sequencing clone quantification. TCRdb itself ran the PCR reads through MiXCR, one entry per CDR3 protein. The table shows some 59,000 distinct CDR3 sequences, with approximately 25% occurring only once. Sequencing was performed on naive CD8+ T cells from blood, with Jurkat cell RNA spiked in. Subset here: FACS-sorted CD8+CD4-CCR7+CD45RA+ naive T cells. The receptors derive from a human donor in good health. Some libraries in this study had Jurkat cell RNA spiked in.

Ten or more counts support this clonotype. V gene TRBV12-3 or TRBV12-4 combines with J gene TRBJ1-3; no firm D call. Trimming removed 3 bases from V and 3 bases from J, with 15 bases in between. The length of the CDR3 is 16 residues. The CDR3 sequence: CASSFSPPTNGNTIYF. DNA of the CDR3: TGTGCCAGCAGTTTTTCGCCCCCCACCAATGGAAACACCATATATTTT.

At least ten counts were recorded for this clonotype. The genes are TRBV12-3 or TRBV12-4 and TRBJ2-5, with no clear D. The V end was cut by 4 bases, the J end by 2 bases, with 8 bases between. CDR3 length: 13 amino acids. The CDR3 bases are TGTGCCAGCAGTTCTTTTAAACAAGAGACCCAGTACTTC. As protein: CASSSFKQETQYF.

In this sample, this clonotype turned up a few times. The rearrangement links TRBV6-2 or TRBV6-3 to TRBJ2-7; D gene uncertain. Germline V gives CDR1 MNHEY, CDR2 SVGEGT. The CDR3 is 16 amino acids. V lost 0 bases, J lost 6 bases, and 18 bases lay in between. The CDR3: CASSYSTQPPWSEQYF. The CDR3 nucleotides read TGTGCCAGCAGTTACTCTACCCAGCCGCCATGGTCCGAGCAGTACTTC.

The sample holds many counts of this clonotype. The V gene is TRBV19, the J gene TRBJ2-2; D is uncertain. The V end was cut by 1 base, the J end by 6 bases, with 9 bases between. The CDR3 runs to 14 residues. Germline V gene sequence: CDR1 LNHDA, CDR2 SQIVND (reference sequence). The CDR3 sequence is CASSIVWRSGELFF. CDR3 DNA: TGTGCCAGTAGTATAGTCTGGCGGTCCGGGGAGCTGTTTTTT.

The chain is built from TRBV19 and TRBJ2-3, with D hard to call. CDR3 length: 14 amino acids. Trimming took off 2 bases at V and 5 bases at J, with 11 bases between the two ends. Germline-derived CDR1 and CDR2 are LNHDA and SQIVND (reference sequence). DNA for the CDR3: TGTGCCAGTAGTATATGGAGCGACATAGATACGCAGTATTTT. It encodes CASSIWSDIDTQYF.

Ten or more counts support this clonotype. This chain uses TRBV27 with TRBJ1-5, with D tentatively TRBD1 (6 bases). The CDR3 runs to 15 residues. Germline lookup yields CDR1 MNHEY and CDR2 SMNVEV (reference sequence). Trimming left V 5 bases short and J 5 bases short, with 16 bases between. In DNA, the CDR3 is TGTGCCAGCAGTCCGCGTGGGGGCAACCATCAGCCCCAGCATTTT. Amino acids: CASSPRGGNHQPQHF.

In this sample, this clonotype turned up many times. The rearrangement links TRBV28 to TRBJ2-7; D is possibly TRBD1 or TRBD2 (5 bases each). V was trimmed by 2 bases and J by 4 bases, leaving 27 bases between them. This CDR3 is built from 19 residues. Looked up from germline, CDR1 is MDHEN and CDR2 is SYDVKM. CDR3 DNA sequence: TGTGCCAGCAGTTTAGTCACCGGGGTACCGGGACGACATGCTTACGAGCAGTACTTC. Its protein is CASSLVTGVPGRHAYEQYF. The full variable domain, its missing parts supplied by reference TRBV28 and TRBJ2-7, is DVKVTQSSRYLVKRTGEKVFLECVQDMDHENMFWYRQDPGLGLRLIYFSYDVKMKEKGDIPEGYSVSREKKERFSLILESASTNQTSMYLCASSLVTGVPGRHAYEQYFGPGTRLTVT.

The CDR3, as DNA: TGTGCCAGCAGCCAAGAATCACAGGGGGCGCCGAACACCGGGGAGCTGTTTTTT. Encoded protein: CASSQESQGAPNTGELFF. The chain combines TRBV3-2 with TRBJ2-2; the table's D gene call, TRBD1, was not cross checked with the DNA. TRBV3-2 is noted as a pseudogene. CDR3 length: 18 residues.

Comments on this clonotype: One base away lies a much larger clone, so this may be a sequencing read error. This rearrangement joins TRBV6-6 to TRBJ1-5; possible D gene TRBD1, 5 bases. Deletions cut 7 bases from V and 2 bases from J, with 12 bases between. The CDR3 consists of 14 residues. Germline-derived CDR1 and CDR2 are MNHNY and SVGAGI (reference sequence). The CDR3 DNA reads as TGTGCCAGCACCCGGGGCGGCGGCAATCAGCCCCAGCATTTT. Translation gives CASTRGGGNQPQHF.

Only a few counts were recorded for this clonotype. The gene calls are TRBV5-1 and TRBJ2-5; D unresolved. The V gene lost 6 bases and the J gene lost 2 bases, with 20 bases spanning the gap. This CDR3 comprises 16 residues. Germline loops: CDR1 SGHRS, CDR2 YFSETQ. CDR3 sequence (DNA): TGCGCCAGCAATTCCTGGGTTGGAAATCCACAAGAGACCCAGTACTTC. Its protein product is CASNSWVGNPQETQYF.

This clonotype has ten or more counts. The chain has TRBV3-1 and TRBJ1-2; TRBD1 matches 9 bases. The CDR3 has 12 residues. Germline CDR1 LGHDT, CDR2 YNNKEL (reference sequence). V was clipped by 6 bases and J by 8 bases; unmatched bases: 4. This chain's CDR3 is CASRDRGYGYTF. For the CDR3, the DNA is TGTGCCAGCAGGGACAGGGGATACGGCTACACCTTC.

This clonotype was found a few times. Since a much larger clone is just one base distant, this may be a read error. The chain joins TRBV29-1 to TRBJ2-5; D is perhaps TRBD1 or TRBD2 (5 bases each). Germline V gene lookup returns CDR1 SQVTM and CDR2 ANQGSEA. V was clipped by 4 bases and J by 7 bases, with 16 bases between them. The CDR3 extends over 13 amino acids. Here the CDR3 reads CSVAGTDKATQYF. CDR3 DNA: TGCAGCGTTGCCGGGACGGACAAAGCGACCCAGTACTTC.

Notes on this clonotype: This may come from a read error, since a much larger clone is one base off. The rearrangement links TRBV30 to TRBJ2-5; D is possibly TRBD2 (5 bases). The CDR3 runs to 12 residues. CDR1 is GTSNPN, CDR2 SVGIG, per germline (reference sequence). The CDR3 DNA is TGTTCCTGGAGTACGAGGGTCGAGACCCAGTACTTC. The encoded protein is CSWSTRVETQYF.

This clonotype was counted many times. V is TRBV30 and J is TRBJ2-1; TRBD1 or TRBD2 may be the D gene (6 bases each). The CDR3 runs to 14 residues. V lost 5 bases and J 0 bases, leaving 11 bases between the germline ends. Germline-derived CDR1 and CDR2 are GTSNPN and SVGIG (reference sequence). CDR3 nucleotides: TGTGCCTGGCGGAGGGGGAGCTCCTACAATGAGCAGTTCTTC. Translated: CAWRRGSSYNEQFF.

To note about this clonotype: Possible read error: a much larger clone is one base away. The chain carries TRBV6-1 and TRBJ2-7; 10 bases fit TRBD1. The length of the CDR3 is 14 residues. Germline V gene data show CDR1 as MNHNS and CDR2 as SASEGT. The junction had 9 bases not matched to a gene; V was cut back by 8 bases and J by 5 bases. As DNA, the CDR3 is TGTGCCAGCTGTTTGGGACAGGGGACGCACGAGCAGTACTTC. Protein product: CASCLGQGTHEQYF.

Details on this clonotype: At one end the junction does not follow the germline gene, possibly because of a read error. The J gene is TRBJ2-1, the V gene TRBV6-2 or TRBV6-3, with D perhaps assigned TRBD1 or TRBD2 (5 bases each). Germline V gene sequence: CDR1 MNHEY, CDR2 SVGEGT. This CDR3 is 12 amino acids long. The DNA for the CDR3 is TGTGCCAGCACCGACGCGGTAGGGGAGCGGTTCTTC. It codes for CASTDAVGERFF.

This clonotype has a count of ten or more. This sequence joins TRBV7-8 and TRBJ1-4, with 7 bases lining up with TRBD1. The V segment lost 5 bases and the J segment 3 bases; nucleotides outside the gene matches: 12. Germline CDR1 reads SGHVS; CDR2 reads FQNEAQ. The CDR3 loop spans 17 amino acids. DNA of the CDR3: TGTGCCAGCAGCCCCTATCGGGACAGCGAAGCTAATGAAAAACTGTTTTTT. It is translated as CASSPYRDSEANEKLFF.

At least ten counts were recorded for this clonotype. The rearrangement uses TRBV29-1 and TRBJ2-5; TRBD2 aligns across 8 bases. V lost 3 bases, J lost 8 bases, and 8 bases stayed unmatched. The CDR3 has 13 amino acids. CDR1 and CDR2 (germline): SQVTM, ANQGSEA. In DNA, the CDR3 is TGCAGCGTTGAGGGAGCGGGAGATGGAACCCAGTACTTC. This encodes CSVEGAGDGTQYF.

Ten or more counts support this clonotype. The chain links TRBV9 to TRBJ1-1; TRBD1 matches 8 bases. Trimming removed 5 bases from V and 0 bases from J; junction bases left unmatched: 15. In germline, CDR1 is SGDLS, CDR2 YYNGEE. The CDR3 totals 18 residues. This CDR3 reads CASSGQGNFPNLNTEAFF. In nucleotides, the CDR3 is TGTGCCAGCAGTGGACAGGGTAACTTCCCCAATCTGAACACTGAAGCTTTCTTT.

This clonotype has a count of ten or more. The chain has TRBV7-2 and TRBJ2-3; weak D call: TRBD2 (6 bases). The CDR3 runs 13 residues. Germline V gene sequence: CDR1 SGHTA, CDR2 FQGNSA. V was shortened by 2 bases and J by 4 bases, with 7 bases between the two germline ends. The CDR3 sequence is CASSLSGADTQYF. The CDR3 DNA reads as TGTGCCAGCAGCTTATCGGGAGCAGATACGCAGTATTTT. The variable domain in full, with the rest retrieved from reference TRBV7-2 and TRBJ2-3, is GAGVSQSPSNKVTEKGKDVELRCDPISGHTALYWYRQSLGQGLEFLIYFQGNSAPDKSGLPSDRFSAERTGGSVSTLTIQRTQQEDSAVYLCASSLSGADTQYFGPGTRLTVL.

This clonotype was seen more than once but under ten times. The V and J genes are TRBV5-1 and TRBJ2-7, with TRBD1 identical over 9 bases. The J segment lost 3 bases and the V segment lost 0 bases, leaving 1 base of the junction unmatched. CDR3 length: 14 amino acids. Germline V CDR1 and CDR2: SGHRS, YFSETQ. The DNA for the CDR3 is TGCGCCAGCAGCTTGGGGACAGGGGTCTACGAGCAGTACTTC. This gives the protein CASSLGTGVYEQYF.

On this clonotype: A much larger clonotype is one base distant, so this may be a read error. Since the CDR3 does not end with the conserved phenylalanine or tryptophan, this likely comes from a read error. The V call is TRBV3-1, the J call TRBJ2-3; D is perhaps TRBD1 (6 bases). The V end lost 5 bases, the J end lost 1 base, and 10 bases lay between the germline ends. The CDR3 runs to 14 residues. From germline, CDR1 is LGHDT and CDR2 YNNKEL (reference sequence). CDR3 in DNA: TGTGCCAGCAGCAGGGGGTTTCGCACAGATACGCAGTATCTT. It codes for CASSRGFRTDTQYL.

This clonotype was observed many times. The chain carries TRBV27 and TRBJ2-7; D unresolved. V lost 6 bases to trimming and J lost 4 bases, with 13 bases between them. The CDR3 length is 13 residues. CDR1 and CDR2 from the germline V gene are MNHEY and SMNVEV (reference sequence). The CDR3 DNA sequence: TGTGCCAGCAGCCCATCCGGTGGGTACGAGCAGTACTTC. Translating it yields CASSPSGGYEQYF.

This clonotype was observed at least ten times. The chain links TRBV3-1 to TRBJ2-1, with D uncertain. V dropped 1 base and J dropped 9 bases, with 7 bases sitting between them. CDR1 LGHDT and CDR2 YNNKEL come from the germline V gene (reference sequence). CDR3 length: 12 amino acids. The CDR3: CASSQGVSEQFF. The CDR3 DNA is TGTGCCAGCAGCCAAGGTGTCTCTGAGCAGTTCTTC.

This clonotype was recorded at least ten times. This chain links TRBV6-5 with TRBJ1-2; TRBD1 matches at 8 bases. CDR1 is MNHEY and CDR2 is SVGAGI in the germline V gene. Germline trimming cut 2 bases from V and 4 bases from J; bases unmatched to any gene: 12. The CDR3 contains 17 residues. The CDR3 spells CASSYNAGAGGGYGYTF. CDR3 nucleotide sequence: TGTGCCAGCAGTTACAACGCCGGAGCAGGGGGCGGCTATGGCTACACCTTC.

This clonotype was seen ten or more times. The chain has TRBV4-3 and TRBJ2-2; no reliable D call. V was trimmed by 1 base and J by 1 base, leaving 7 bases between them. The CDR3 extends over 15 amino acids. Germline assignment: CDR1 LGHNA and CDR2 YSLEER. The CDR3 region has the DNA TGCGCCAGCAGCCAAGCACAGTGGAACACCGGGGAGCTGTTTTTT. Protein sequence: CASSQAQWNTGELFF.

As to this clonotype: This could be a read error, since a much larger clone is one nucleotide away. The V call is TRBV2, the J call TRBJ2-5; D is unresolved. This CDR3 region has 15 residues. Germline values: CDR1 SNHLY, CDR2 FYNNEI. The germline V and J ends were trimmed by 4 bases and 2 bases, with 14 bases remaining between them. CDR3 amino acids: CASSGPEQLQETQYF. The CDR3 DNA is TGTGCCAGCAGTGGTCCTGAACAGCTACAAGAGACCCAGTACTTC.

This clonotype has a count of ten or more. The chain has TRBV7-6 and TRBJ1-5; D unclear. This CDR3 region has 13 residues. Trimming shortened V by 5 bases and J by 4 bases, and 9 bases separated the two germline ends. CDR1 and CDR2 from the germline V gene are SGHVS and FNYEAQ. In DNA form, the CDR3 reads TGTGCCAGCAGCCGATATCCAAATCAGCCCCAGCATTTT. Its translation: CASSRYPNQPQHF.

Concerning this clonotype: One base away lies a much larger clone, so this may be a sequencing read error. V is TRBV6-5 and J is TRBJ2-7; 7 bases align to TRBD2. The CDR3 is 15 residues long. V lost 5 bases, J lost 5 bases, and 12 bases stayed unmatched. Germline-derived CDR1 and CDR2 are MNHEY and SVGAGI. CDR3 DNA sequence: TGTGCCAGCAGTCGATATCGGGAGGCAGTCGACGAGCAGTACTTC. This sequence encodes CASSRYREAVDEQYF.

The V and J genes are TRBV6-1 and TRBJ1-5; TRBD1 aligns across 7 bases. Germline assignment: CDR1 MNHNS and CDR2 SASEGT. CDR3 size: 18 residues. V lost 2 bases and J lost 3; bases outside the gene matches: 13. The CDR3 spells CASSENAVLGQINQPQHF. CDR3 sequence (DNA): TGTGCCAGCAGTGAAAATGCCGTATTGGGACAGATCAATCAGCCCCAGCATTTT.

On this clonotype itself: Sequence at one end of the junction differs from germline and may be a read error. V gene TRBV7-2 combines with J gene TRBJ2-2; D may match TRBD1 or TRBD2 (5 bases each). In germline, CDR1 is SGHTA, CDR2 FQGNSA. The CDR3 extends over 17 amino acids. In nucleotides, the CDR3 is TGTGCCAGCAGCTTAGGAACCAGGGTCCAGAACACCGGGGAGCTGACTTTT. Amino acid sequence: CASSLGTRVQNTGELTF.

This clonotype was seen ten or more times. V gene TRBV13 combines with J gene TRBJ2-7; 7 bases fit TRBD1. Germline V gives CDR1 PRHDT, CDR2 FYEKMQ (reference sequence). The CDR3 contains 17 residues. The V segment lost 5 bases and the J segment 2 bases; nucleotides outside the gene matches: 15. The chain's CDR3 is CASSGPRTTGETYEQYF. In DNA, the CDR3 is TGTGCCAGCAGCGGCCCCCGTACCACAGGGGAAACCTACGAGCAGTACTTC.